The rows below give T cell receptor beta chains drawn from one sample of a study of blood T cell repertoires in COVID-19. Sequenced by immunoSEQ multiplex PCR; TCRdb stores in-frame clones only, minus some. The data contain under 200,000 clones, roughly 83% of them singletons. The material sequenced was peripheral blood. These receptors were collected from a human donor in a cohort sampled during active COVID-19. Both conserved end residues are part of each CDR3. The order of the fields is clone size, V gene, J gene, D gene, CDR3 protein, CDR3 DNA. The D gene is left open where the match is weak. A clone size is listed for some rows: how often the clone was seen (once, few, many), or a class if it is expanded.

>NA|TRBV7-2|TRBJ2-3|TRBD1
CASSSGTGQTQYF
TGTGCCAGCAGCTCAGGAACGGGACAGACGCAGTATTTT
>once|TRBV7-3|TRBJ1-6|NA
CASSLERNSPLHF
TGTGCCAGCAGCCTGGAGCGAAATTCACCCCTCCACTTT
>NA|TRBV6-5|TRBJ2-3|TRBD2
CASRPSGGVGDTQYF
TGTGCCAGCAGACCTAGCGGGGGAGTGGGAGATACGCAGTATTTT
>NA|TRBV5-1|TRBJ1-1|NA
CASSLTTGVNTEAFF
TGCGCCAGCAGCTTGACTACAGGTGTGAACACTGAAGCTTTCTTT
>NA|TRBV6-5|TRBJ1-4|NA
CASNTIGGSNEKLFF
TGTGCCAGCAACACAATCGGGGGGTCTAATGAAAAACTGTTTTTT
>NA|TRBV5-1|TRBJ2-7|TRBD2
CASSLVSGGNSYEQYF
TGCGCCAGCAGCTTGGTTAGCGGGGGAAATTCCTACGAGCAGTACTTC
>NA|TRBV24-1|TRBJ2-1|TRBD1
CATSGTGSHYNEQFF
TGTGCCACCAGCGGGACAGGGTCCCACTACAATGAGCAGTTCTTC
>NA|TRBV19|TRBJ1-1|NA
CASFVGGKNTEAFF
TGTGCCAGCTTTGTTGGGGGGAAGAACACTGAAGCTTTCTTT
>NA|TRBV19|TRBJ1-2|TRBD1
CASRTPGTGTNYGYTF
TGTGCCAGTAGGACCCCCGGGACAGGGACTAACTATGGCTACACCTTC
>NA|TRBV11-2|TRBJ2-2|NA
CASSLDRKGSGELFF
TGTGCCAGCAGCTTAGATCGAAAAGGGAGCGGGGAGCTGTTTTTT
>NA|TRBV6-5|TRBJ2-7|NA
CASRPGVDASYEQYF
TGTGCCAGCAGACCGGGGGTAGACGCTTCCTACGAGCAGTACTTC
>once|TRBV5-4|TRBJ2-2|TRBD2
CASSAGTSRVGELFF
TGTGCCAGCAGCGCTGGGACTAGTAGGGTCGGGGAGCTGTTTTTT
>NA|TRBV25-1|TRBJ2-7|TRBD1
CASSVGQGIGSYEQYF
TGTGCCAGCAGTGTCGGACAGGGAATAGGGTCCTACGAGCAGTACTTC
>NA|TRBV4-3|TRBJ2-2|NA
CASSQDDRTGELFF
TGCGCCAGCAGCCAAGATGACAGGACGGGGGAGCTGTTTTTT
>NA|TRBV7-2|TRBJ1-5|NA
CASSLVGRSNQPQHF
TGTGCCAGCAGCTTAGTAGGCAGGAGCAATCAGCCCCAGCATTTT
>NA|TRBV2|TRBJ2-7|TRBD2
CATGLAGSYEQYF
TGTGCCACCGGACTAGCGGGATCCTACGAGCAGTACTTC
>NA|TRBV2|TRBJ2-7|NA
CASSTDRWEQYF
TGTGCCAGCAGTACTGATCGTTGGGAGCAGTACTTC
>NA|TRBV6-5|TRBJ1-2|NA
CASSQTLGRGYGYTF
TGTGCCAGCAGTCAGACCTTGGGGAGAGGCTATGGCTACACCTTC
>NA|TRBV5-4|TRBJ2-7|TRBD2
CASSLGGGGAYEQYF
TGTGCCAGCAGCTTGGGTGGCGGGGGGGCCTACGAGCAGTACTTC
>medium-sized|TRBV27|TRBJ2-7|NA
CASSRPGDLYEQYF
TGTGCCAGCAGTCGACCGGGAGATCTATACGAGCAGTACTTC
>NA|TRBV7-3|TRBJ2-7|NA
CASSLISSGYEQYF
TGTGCCAGCAGCTTAATTTCGTCCGGGTACGAGCAGTACTTC
>NA|TRBV4-3|TRBJ1-4|TRBD1
CASSHAGTGEAEKLFF
TGCGCCAGCAGCCACGCCGGGACAGGGGAGGCGGAAAAACTGTTTTTT
>NA|TRBV18|TRBJ2-7|NA
CASSPQSLPGYEQYF
TGTGCCAGCTCACCCCAGAGCCTTCCAGGCTACGAGCAGTACTTC
>NA|TRBV7-9|TRBJ2-3|TRBD2
CASSFLQRESDTQYF
TGTGCCAGCAGCTTCCTCCAGCGGGAGTCGGATACGCAGTATTTT
>NA|TRBV18|TRBJ2-7|TRBD1
CASQGQAAYEQYF
TGTGCCAGCCAGGGACAGGCCGCCTACGAGCAGTACTTC
>NA|TRBV6-6|TRBJ1-6|TRBD1
CASSRENPGQGIGSYNSPLHF
TGTGCCAGCAGTCGGGAAAATCCGGGACAGGGGATCGGTTCCTATAATTCACCCCTCCACTTT
>NA|TRBV7-2|TRBJ2-7|TRBD2
CASSLASGGGPYEQYF
TGTGCCAGCAGCTTGGCTAGCGGGGGAGGTCCCTACGAGCAGTACTTC
>NA|TRBV25-1|TRBJ1-1|TRBD1
CASSEATGGRTEAFF
TGTGCCAGCAGTGAAGCCACAGGGGGCCGGACTGAAGCTTTCTTT
>NA|TRBV3-1/TRBV3-2|TRBJ2-3|NA
CASSQAAAPGVF
TGTGCCAGCAGCCAAGCCGCGGCTCCCGGGGTCTTT
>few|TRBV12-3/TRBV12-4|TRBJ1-2|TRBD1
CASSFGQARGYTF
TGTGCCAGCAGTTTCGGACAGGCGAGGGGCTACACCTTC
>NA|TRBV29-1|TRBJ2-7|NA
CSVFGGRARGEQYF
TGCAGCGTTTTCGGTGGGAGGGCCAGGGGCGAGCAGTACTTC
>NA|TRBV7-2|TRBJ2-4|TRBD2
CASSSPVLAGGRNIQYF
TGTGCCAGCAGCTCCCCGGTACTAGCGGGGGGGCGAAACATTCAGTACTTC